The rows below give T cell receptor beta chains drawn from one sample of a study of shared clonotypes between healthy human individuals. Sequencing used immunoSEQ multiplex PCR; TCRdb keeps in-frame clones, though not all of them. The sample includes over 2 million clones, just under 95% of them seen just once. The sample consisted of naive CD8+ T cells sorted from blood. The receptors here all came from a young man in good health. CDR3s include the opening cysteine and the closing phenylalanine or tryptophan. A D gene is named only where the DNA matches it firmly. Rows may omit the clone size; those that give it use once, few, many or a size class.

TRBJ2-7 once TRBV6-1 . TGTGCCAGCAGTGAAGCCAGGACCTACGAGCAGTACTTC CASSEARTYEQYF
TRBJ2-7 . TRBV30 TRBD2 TGTGCCTGGAGCGACCCGGGACTAGCGGGATTAAGCTCCTACGAGCAGTACTTC CAWSDPGLAGLSSYEQYF
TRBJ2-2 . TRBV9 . TGTGCCAGCAGCCCCCGTTGGGTAGCGGCCGGCGGGGAGCTGTTTTTT CASSPRWVAAGGELFF
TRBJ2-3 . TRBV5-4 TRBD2 TGTGCCAGCAGTCCGGGGATAATGGCGGGGGGGCCAGATACGCAGTATTTT CASSPGIMAGGPDTQYF
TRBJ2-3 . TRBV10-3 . TGTGCCATCAGTGATAAGGGGGAGGGCCCTCGAGATACGCAGTATTTT CAISDKGEGPRDTQYF
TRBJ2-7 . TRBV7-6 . TGTGCCAGCAGCAGTCAGGTGGGCACATTCTACGAGCAGTACTTC CASSSQVGTFYEQYF
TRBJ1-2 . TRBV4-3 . TGCGCCAGCAGAGATAGTGTAAACTATGGCTACACCTTC CASRDSVNYGYTF
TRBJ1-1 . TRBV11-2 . TGTGCCAGCAGCTTCGGAGCCGGGACACAGAACACTGAAGCTTTCTTT CASSFGAGTQNTEAFF
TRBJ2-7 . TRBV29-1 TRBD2 TGCAGCGTTGTTAGCGGGAGCTACGAGCAGTACTTC CSVVSGSYEQYF
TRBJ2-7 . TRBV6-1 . TGTGCCAGCAGTGAAATGCTGTCCTACGAGCAGTACTTC CASSEMLSYEQYF
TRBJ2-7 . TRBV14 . TGTGCCAGCAGCCGCTACCTCCTATACGACGAGCAGTACTTC CASSRYLLYDEQYF
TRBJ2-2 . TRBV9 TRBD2 TGTGCCAGCAGCACGGGACTAGGTACCGGGGAGCTGTTTTTT CASSTGLGTGELFF
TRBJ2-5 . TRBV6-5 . TGTGCCAGCAGCCCAAACGTCCAAGAGACCCAGTACTTC CASSPNVQETQYF
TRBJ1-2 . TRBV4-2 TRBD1 TGTGCCAGCAGGAGTGGGACAGGGGGCTATGGCTACACCTTC CASRSGTGGYGYTF
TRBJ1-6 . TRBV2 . TGTGCCAGCAGTGAAGTCGGGGACTCACCCCTCCACTTT CASSEVGDSPLHF
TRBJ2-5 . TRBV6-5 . TGTGCCAGCAGTTACACTGGCACCCCAGAGACCCAGTACTTC CASSYTGTPETQYF
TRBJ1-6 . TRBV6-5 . TGTGCCAGCAGTTACGGGGATAACTCCTATAATTCACCCCTCCACTTT CASSYGDNSYNSPLHF
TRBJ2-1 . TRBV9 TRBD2 TGTGCCAGCAGCGGCGGGAGGAGGGATGAGCAGTTCTTC CASSGGRRDEQFF
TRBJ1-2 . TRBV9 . TGTGCCAGCAGCCCAGGCAGCATAGACCCCTATGGCTACACCTTC CASSPGSIDPYGYTF
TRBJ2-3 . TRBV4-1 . TGCGCCAGCAGCCGAAGAGAGGGTGGACCCACAGATACGCAGTATTTT CASSRREGGPTDTQYF
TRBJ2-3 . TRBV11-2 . TGTGCCAGCAGCTTAGCTCCCACAGATACGCAGTATTTT CASSLAPTDTQYF
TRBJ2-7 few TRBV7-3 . TGTGCCAGCAGCTTAACCACAGGGAACAGCAACGAGCAGTACTTC CASSLTTGNSNEQYF
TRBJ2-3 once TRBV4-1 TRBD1 TGCGCCAGCAGGGAACGCGACAGGGATGCAAATACGCAGTATTTT CASRERDRDANTQYF
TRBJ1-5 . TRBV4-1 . TGCGCCAGCAGCCAAACAGGTGTCGGAATACAGCCCCAGCATTTT CASSQTGVGIQPQHF
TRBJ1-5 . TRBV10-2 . TGCGCCAGCAGTGATTTTGGGGGCGGAAATCAGCCCCAGCATTTT CASSDFGGGNQPQHF
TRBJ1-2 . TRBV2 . TGTGCCAGCATGGGGGACGGGGGGTTCTGCACCTTC CASMGDGGFCTF
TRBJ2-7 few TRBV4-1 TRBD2 TGCGCCAGCAGCCAAGGGACTAGCGGGACCTACGAGCAGTACTTC CASSQGTSGTYEQYF
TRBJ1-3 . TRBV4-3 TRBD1 TGCGCCAGCAGCCAAGATCAGGGGGCGGGTGGAAACACCATATATTTT CASSQDQGAGGNTIYF